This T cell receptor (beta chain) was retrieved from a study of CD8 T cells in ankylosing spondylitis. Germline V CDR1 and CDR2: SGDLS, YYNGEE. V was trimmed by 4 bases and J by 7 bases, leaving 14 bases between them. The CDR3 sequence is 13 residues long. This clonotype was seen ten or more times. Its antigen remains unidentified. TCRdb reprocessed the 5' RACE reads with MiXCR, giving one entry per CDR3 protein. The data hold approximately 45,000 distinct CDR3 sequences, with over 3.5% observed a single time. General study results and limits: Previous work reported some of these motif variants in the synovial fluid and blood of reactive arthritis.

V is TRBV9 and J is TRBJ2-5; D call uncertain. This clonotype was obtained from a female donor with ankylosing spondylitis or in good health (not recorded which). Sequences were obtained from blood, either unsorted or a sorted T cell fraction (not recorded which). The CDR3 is CASSSRGRLTQYF. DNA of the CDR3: TGTGCCAGCAGCTCCCGCGGTCGATTGACCCAGTACTTC.